This TCR beta chain was captured by sequencing in a study of spatial heterogeneity in lung cancer. At the level of the study: There were some 70 donors, all of them untreated patients with early-stage non-small cell lung cancer. Detected beta-chain sequences consistently exceeded alpha-chain sequences.

The time point is: blood at routine non-recurrence follow-up after resection. Tumor, nontumor lung or frozen PBMC supplied whole RNA, sequenced without sorting. This CDR3 is built from 15 residues. Germline CDR1 is SGHVS and CDR2 is FQNEAQ. Trimming removed 5 bases at V and 1 base at J, with 14 bases between. Every molecule of TCR cDNA had its own unique molecular identifier. Each CDR3 protein gets one entry after TCRdb re-called the 5' RACE reads with MiXCR. The table records about 120,000 distinct CDR3 sequences, less than 15% of them present only once. This TCR was recovered from a male donor with early-stage non-small cell lung cancer. The sample consisted of PBMCs, taken at follow-up. The chain uses TRBV7-8 and TRBJ1-1, with D perhaps matching TRBD1 (6 bases). This CDR3 reads CASSPTGLGNTEAFF. The CDR3 region has the DNA TGTGCCAGCAGCCCGACAGGTTTGGGGAACACTGAAGCTTTCTTT.